Below, 11 T cell receptor beta chains from the same sample are listed, as sequenced in a study of T cells expressing NK-cell markers. With the 5' RACE reads reprocessed, TCRdb shows one record per CDR3 protein and no DNA. Listed are about 400,000 distinct CDR3 sequences; about 10% falls within the top ten. The material sequenced was blood T cells: a sorted CD56 or NKG2C T cell subset, CD4+ or CD8+ T cells, or bulk PBMC T cells (not recorded which). These receptors came from a woman between 45 and 60 years old in good health.

The V call is TRBV12-3 or TRBV12-4, the J call TRBJ1-2; the TRBD1 assignment by TCRdb is unverifiable without DNA. The CDR3 consists of 14 residues. The CDR3 spells CASSFFDRSSGYTF.

J is TRBJ2-3 and V is TRBV7-9; the D call of TRBD1 rests on TCRdb alone, since no DNA is present to check it. CDR1 and CDR2 (germline): SEHNR, FQNEAQ (reference sequence). The length of the CDR3 is 13 residues. CDR3 in amino acids: CASSPPWEDTQYF.

The chain links TRBV5-1 to TRBJ2-1; no DNA is available, so the TRBD2 call from TCRdb remains unchecked. The CDR3 totals 16 residues. Germline values: CDR1 SGHRS, CDR2 YFSETQ. CDR3 sequence: CASSLAQTSGYNEQFF.

CDR3 loop: CASRPCPGRTDYSYNEQFF. The V call is TRBV21-1, the J call TRBJ2-1; the TCRdb D gene call, TRBD1, has no DNA to confirm it. TRBV21-1 is annotated as a pseudogene. CDR3 size: 19 residues.

The CDR3: CASSNKVEETQYF. The chain couples TRBV5-1 to TRBJ2-5. The germline gives CDR1 SGHRS, CDR2 YFSETQ. The CDR3 extends over 13 amino acids.

This CDR3 is CASNPTGLETQYF. The J gene is TRBJ2-5, the V gene TRBV7-9; with no DNA, the TCRdb D assignment of TRBD1 cannot be verified. The length of the CDR3 is 13 residues. Germline loops: CDR1 SEHNR, CDR2 FQNEAQ (reference sequence).

The chain uses TRBV5-1 and TRBJ2-4. The CDR3 loop spans 11 amino acids. Germline loops: CDR1 SGHRS, CDR2 YFSETQ. CDR3 residues: CASTVGGIQYF.

The chain links TRBV11-1 to TRBJ2-3; TCRdb outputs TRBD1, but without DNA this stays unchecked. Germline V gene lookup returns CDR1 SGHAT and CDR2 FQDESV (reference sequence). The CDR3 sequence is 17 residues long. CDR3 loop: CASSPTTGTSFTDTQYF.

The chain uses TRBV7-2 and TRBJ2-3; TCRdb calls TRBD2, which cannot be checked without DNA. Germline CDR1 SGHTA, CDR2 FQGNSA. CDR3 length equals 17 residues. CDR3 in amino acids: CASSLEGLAGVINTQYF.

This chain links TRBV20-1 with TRBJ2-5; the TCRdb call, TRBD1, lacks DNA for checking. The CDR3 consists of 15 residues. Germline V gene sequence: CDR1 DFQATT, CDR2 SNEGSKA (reference sequence). CDR3 in amino acids: CSASPTRDRAETQYF.

V and J are TRBV2 and TRBJ2-3. The CDR3 loop spans 14 amino acids. CDR1 is SNHLY, CDR2 FYNNEI, per germline. CDR3 region: CASIARSSTDTQYF.